The rows below give T cell receptor beta chains drawn from one sample of a study of T-cell reconstitution after alpha-beta-depleted transplantation in children. Via MiXCR, TCRdb re-called the PCR reads, giving one row per CDR3 protein. The table lists hundreds of thousands of distinct CDR3 sequences, 10% to 15% of them singletons. Sequenced material: PBMCs, mostly from graft donor cells, taken 360 days after TCRalphabeta/CD19-depleted stem cell transplant. The receptors were sampled from a male patient aged 10-17 years who had a stem cell transplant for acute myeloid leukemia, so the T cells may come from the graft donor. Both conserved end residues are part of each CDR3.

V,J,CDR3
TRBV21-1,TRBJ2-1,CASSKRGGEGLPNEQFF
TRBV2,TRBJ1-4,CASSEESRPTNEKLFF
TRBV5-1,TRBJ2-5,CASSPRGPGDQYF
TRBV7-6,TRBJ2-1,CASSLVFWTSGYNEQFF
TRBV6-1,TRBJ2-7,CATRGLGASEQYF
TRBV4-3,TRBJ2-7,CASSFGQGIAGVLYEQYF
TRBV15,TRBJ1-4,CATWDGDEKLFF
TRBV20-1,TRBJ2-7,CSARGVGGTSAYEQYF
TRBV28,TRBJ2-7,CASSYGDRGRPGQYF
TRBV9,TRBJ2-7,CASSSSPNLRFTYEQYF